The 32 T cell receptor beta chains given below trace back to one sample, sequenced in a study of blood T cell repertoires in COVID-19. Method: immunoSEQ multiplex PCR; TCRdb's copy keeps in-frame clones and lacks some. This table holds some 140,000 clones, 79% found once. Sequenced: peripheral blood. These receptors were collected from a man in his 60s with acute or convalescent COVID-19.

This clone has a count of ten or more. This rearrangement joins TRBV5-4 to TRBJ2-7; 7 bases agree with TRBD2. Germline values: CDR1 SGHNT, CDR2 YYREEE (reference sequence). This CDR3 contains 15 residues. After removal of 0 bases from V and 0 bases from J, the junction contained 3 bases not matched to a gene. This CDR3 reads CASSLAAGPSYEQYF. Written as DNA, the CDR3 is TGTGCCAGCAGCTTGGCAGCGGGACCCTCCTACGAGCAGTACTTC.

V gene TRBV11-2 combines with J gene TRBJ1-4, with D tentatively TRBD1 (6 bases). In germline, CDR1 is SGHAT, CDR2 FQNNGV. The CDR3 runs 14 residues. The V end was cut by 3 bases, the J end by 7 bases, with 12 bases between. CDR3 nucleotides: TGTGCCAGCAGCTTCAGGGGCGGAGGTGAAAAACTGTTTTTT. Translation gives CASSFRGGGEKLFF.

This chain connects TRBV27 to TRBJ2-7; 9 bases are a match to TRBD1. CDR1 and CDR2 (germline): MNHEY, SMNVEV (reference sequence). Trimming at V came to 1 base and at J to 6 bases, leaving 7 bases not matched to a gene. This CDR3 comprises 15 residues. CDR3 DNA sequence: TGTGCCAGCAGTTTATGGGGGACAGGGAGTAGCGAGCAGTACTTC. It encodes CASSLWGTGSSEQYF.

The gene calls are TRBV19 and TRBJ1-1, with D perhaps matching TRBD1 (5 bases). The V end was cut by 6 bases, the J end by 4 bases, with 15 bases between. Germline V lookup: CDR1 LNHDA, CDR2 SQIVND (reference sequence). The CDR3 is made up of 14 amino acids. CDR3: CASRAGGASTEAFF. The DNA for the CDR3 is TGTGCCAGTAGGGCGGGGGGAGCTTCCACTGAAGCTTTCTTT.

This clone came up a few times. This chain links TRBV11-2 with TRBJ2-1; possibly TRBD1 for D (5 bases). The CDR3 contains 16 residues. Trimming stripped 3 bases from V and 0 bases from J, with 12 bases between. In germline, CDR1 is SGHAT, CDR2 FQNNGV. The CDR3 loop is CASSFFRQTSYNEQFF. DNA for the CDR3: TGTGCCAGCAGCTTCTTCAGACAGACCTCCTACAATGAGCAGTTCTTC. Full variable domain (rest looked up from reference TRBV11-2 and TRBJ2-1): EAGVAQSPRYKIIEKRQSVAFWCNPISGHATLYWYQQILGQGPKLLIQFQNNGVVDDSQLPKDRFSAERLKGVDSTLKIQPAKLEDSAVYLCASSFFRQTSYNEQFFGPGTRLTVL.

This clone appeared a few times. The rearrangement uses TRBV27 and TRBJ1-1; D perhaps matches TRBD1 (6 bases). Germline values: CDR1 MNHEY, CDR2 SMNVEV (reference sequence). CDR3 length equals 14 residues. Between the trimmed V and J ends, which lost 6 bases and 11 bases, there was a span of 22 bases. The CDR3 nucleotides read TGTGCCAGCAGCCGGGACACCTCACTTATCAGGGCTTTCTTT. Protein sequence: CASSRDTSLIRAFF.

CDR3 amino acids: CASRQGVFYEQYF. As DNA, the CDR3 is TGTGCCAGTAGACAGGGTGTGTTTTACGAGCAGTACTTC. The V call is TRBV19, the J call TRBJ2-7, with D perhaps TRBD1 (6 bases). Germline values: CDR1 LNHDA, CDR2 SQIVND (reference sequence). The germline V and J ends were trimmed by 6 bases and 4 bases, with 13 bases remaining between them. The CDR3 covers 13 residues.

This clone was observed once. The chain recombines TRBV19 with TRBJ1-2, with a weak D call TRBD1 (6 bases). The CDR3 length is 13 residues. Trimming removed 3 bases from V and 5 bases from J, with 10 bases in between. Germline V gene sequence: CDR1 LNHDA, CDR2 SQIVND (reference sequence). CDR3 DNA: TGTGCCAGTAGTATTGAGGGGGAGTATGGCTACACCTTC. As protein: CASSIEGEYGYTF.

The chain uses TRBV6-2 or TRBV6-3 and TRBJ2-7; possibly TRBD2 for D (6 bases). The V gene lost 7 bases and the J gene lost 7 bases, with 26 bases spanning the gap. This CDR3 spans 16 amino acids. Germline V gene data show CDR1 as MNHEY and CDR2 as SVGEGT. The CDR3 bases are TGTGCCAGCAACCCTGGGGAGGACCGTCCGGGTCGGGAGCAGTACTTC. Translated: CASNPGEDRPGREQYF.

The chain is built from TRBV7-2 and TRBJ2-3; 12 nucleotides agree with TRBD2. V dropped 5 bases and J dropped 5; count of bases not matched to a gene: 8. Germline-derived CDR1 and CDR2 are SGHTA and FQGNSA. The CDR3 runs to 16 residues. CDR3 DNA: TGTGCCAGCAGCCGTCTAGCGGGAGGGAAGAAAGATACGCAGTATTTT. This translates into CASSRLAGGKKDTQYF.

The V gene is TRBV18, the J gene TRBJ1-1; D gene unclear. This CDR3 has 15 residues. Looked up from germline, CDR1 is KGHSH and CDR2 is LQKENI. Between the trimmed V and J ends, which lost 3 bases and 0 bases, there was a span of 11 bases. The CDR3 is CASSPAPGMNTEAFF. The CDR3 bases are TGTGCCAGCTCACCCGCCCCGGGGATGAACACTGAAGCTTTCTTT.

This chain joins TRBV23-1 and TRBJ2-6; D gene unclear. TRBV23-1 belongs to the ORF category, with a function that is uncertain. The CDR3 runs to 12 residues. Trimming shortened V by 8 bases and J by 12 bases, and 14 bases separated the two germline ends. The CDR3: CASVGLAFVLTF. The CDR3 DNA follows: TGCGCCAGCGTGGGCCTCGCCTTCGTCCTGACTTTC.

This clone was found once. The chain carries TRBV19 and TRBJ1-2, with 7 bases matching TRBD1. The CDR3 spans 18 residues. Unmatched junction bases numbered 12, after V lost 2 bases and J lost 0 bases. CDR1 and CDR2 (germline): LNHDA, SQIVND (reference sequence). The CDR3 loop reads CASSIKTGRDRSNYGYTF. CDR3 sequence (DNA): TGTGCCAGTAGTATAAAAACAGGCCGGGACAGATCTAACTATGGCTACACCTTC.

V gene TRBV7-2 combines with J gene TRBJ2-7; D gene ambiguous. CDR3 length equals 14 residues. Per germline, CDR1 SGHTA and CDR2 FQGNSA. The germline V and J ends were trimmed by 1 base and 5 bases, with 12 bases remaining between them. This chain's CDR3 is CASSLVLVVDEQYF. The CDR3 DNA is TGTGCCAGCAGCTTAGTCCTAGTTGTAGACGAGCAGTACTTC.

V is TRBV18 and J is TRBJ1-1; D is uncertain. The length of the CDR3 is 13 residues. Trimming stripped 4 bases from V and 3 bases from J, with 9 bases between. The germline V gene has CDR1 KGHSH and CDR2 LQKENI. CDR3 nucleotides: TGTGCCAGCTCACTTACTCAGGACACTGAAGCTTTCTTT. Its translation is CASSLTQDTEAFF.

This chain joins TRBV23-1 and TRBJ2-6; tentative D call: TRBD1 (7 bases). TRBV23-1 falls under the ORF class, with uncertain function. V was cut by 6 bases and J by 1 base, with 19 bases left in between. CDR3 size: 18 residues. The chain's CDR3 is CASRQTGTWGSGANVLTF. The CDR3 region has the DNA TGCGCCAGCAGGCAGACAGGGACTTGGGGGTCTGGGGCCAACGTCCTGACTTTC.

This chain connects TRBV5-4 to TRBJ2-7; 10 bases align to TRBD2. J gave up 2 bases and V 4 bases, and 6 bases lay outside the gene matches. CDR3 length: 15 amino acids. CDR1 and CDR2 from the germline V gene are SGHNT and YYREEE (reference sequence). The CDR3 region is CASSDVLAGAYEQYF. The CDR3 DNA is TGTGCCAGCAGCGATGTGCTAGCGGGAGCCTACGAGCAGTACTTC.

This clone was observed a few times. V and J are TRBV9 and TRBJ2-7, with 10 bases lining up with TRBD1. Germline CDR1 reads SGDLS; CDR2 reads YYNGEE. This CDR3 contains 17 residues. V trimming: 4 bases; J trimming: 2 bases; junction bases outside the gene matches: 12. The chain's CDR3 is CASSTGGGQGRTYEQYF. In nucleotides, the CDR3 is TGTGCCAGCAGCACAGGAGGGGGACAGGGGAGAACCTACGAGCAGTACTTC.

The chain joins TRBV27 to TRBJ1-6; 9 nucleotides match TRBD1. Germline-derived CDR1 and CDR2 are MNHEY and SMNVEV (reference sequence). Germline trimming cut 2 bases from V and 5 bases from J; bases unmatched to any gene: 7. This CDR3 has 17 amino acids. DNA of the CDR3: TGTGCCAGCAGTTTACCCCGGACAGGGGTTAATAATTCACCCCTCCACTTT. Its translation: CASSLPRTGVNNSPLHF.

This chain connects TRBV7-9 to TRBJ1-5; TRBD1 matches at 8 bases. The CDR3 is 14 residues long. Per germline, CDR1 SEHNR and CDR2 FQNEAQ (reference sequence). With 3 bases clipped from V and 7 bases from J, the junction kept 5 bases outside the gene matches. The CDR3 bases are TGTGCCAGCAGCTTGGACAGGGTGGAGCAGCCCCAGCATTTT. Amino acid sequence: CASSLDRVEQPQHF.

The genes are TRBV7-9 and TRBJ2-2; the D is unclear. Per germline, CDR1 SEHNR and CDR2 FQNEAQ (reference sequence). The V and J ends lost 5 bases and 7 bases respectively, with 17 bases between them. The CDR3 is 15 amino acids. This CDR3 reads CASSPRGSFGGELFF. The CDR3 region has the DNA TGTGCCAGCAGCCCCCGCGGTAGTTTCGGCGGGGAGCTGTTTTTT.

This clone has only one observation. The chain couples TRBV6-2 or TRBV6-3 to TRBJ1-4; D is perhaps TRBD1 (6 bases). From germline, CDR1 is MNHEY and CDR2 SVGEGT. The CDR3 has 12 amino acids. Between the trimmed V and J ends, which lost 4 bases and 12 bases, there was a span of 12 bases. The CDR3 reads CASSFDRRELFF. The CDR3 DNA sequence: TGTGCCAGCAGTTTCGACAGGCGAGAACTGTTTTTT.

The chain joins TRBV6-2 or TRBV6-3 to TRBJ2-5, with 11 bases fitting TRBD1. The CDR3 is 15 amino acids. V trimming: 6 bases; J trimming: 12 bases; junction bases outside the gene matches: 15. The V gene's germline CDR1 is MNHEY and CDR2 SVGEGT. The CDR3 region is CASSRPRTGGSFKYF. In DNA form, the CDR3 reads TGTGCCAGCAGCAGGCCCCGGACAGGGGGCAGTTTCAAGTACTTC.

The chain has TRBV27 and TRBJ1-1, with a tentative D call TRBD1 (6 bases). The germline V gene encodes CDR1 MNHEY and CDR2 SMNVEV (reference sequence). The CDR3 contains 14 residues. The V and J ends lost 11 bases and 1 base respectively, with 17 bases between them. CDR3 nucleotide sequence: TGTGCCGCCGCACCCCAGGGGCAGAACACTGAAGCTTTCTTT. It encodes CAAAPQGQNTEAFF.

V and J are TRBV9 and TRBJ2-2, with TRBD2 matching 9 bases. CDR1 is SGDLS, CDR2 YYNGEE, per germline. The CDR3 length is 14 residues. The trim removed 6 bases at V and 3 bases at J, leaving 3 bases unmatched. The CDR3 DNA is TGTGCCAGCAATGCGGGAGGGGACACCGGGGAGCTGTTTTTT. Protein sequence: CASNAGGDTGELFF.

This chain joins TRBV10-3 and TRBJ1-1; no clear D gene. CDR1 is ENHRY, CDR2 SYGVKD, per germline. Trimming took off 2 bases at V and 5 bases at J, with 15 bases between the two ends. The CDR3 runs to 15 residues. The CDR3 is CAISEKRPLGTEAFF. In nucleotides, the CDR3 is TGTGCCATCAGTGAGAAGCGTCCCCTCGGGACTGAAGCTTTCTTT.

On this clone itself: The CDR3 does not close with the conserved phenylalanine or tryptophan, likely indicating a read error. It is unclear where the CDR3 begins or ends on the DNA, so no DNA is shown, and the CDR3 is as TCRdb lists it. The chain recombines TRBV10-1 with TRBJ1-2; the table's D call of TRBD1 was not tested on the DNA. The CDR3 comprises 9 residues, both ends counted. Germline V gene lookup returns CDR1 WNHNN and CDR2 SYGVQD (reference sequence). This chain's CDR3 is CATRVEGAL.

This rearrangement joins TRBV6-1 to TRBJ2-7; no definite D call. This CDR3 has 14 residues. V was clipped by 2 bases and J by 0 bases, with 8 bases between them. Germline V lookup: CDR1 MNHNS, CDR2 SASEGT. The chain's CDR3 is CASSETVTSYEQYF. CDR3 coding DNA: TGTGCCAGCAGTGAAACAGTTACCTCCTACGAGCAGTACTTC.

The chain uses TRBV2 and TRBJ1-5; possible D gene TRBD1, 5 bases. The CDR3 spans 13 residues. The germline V gene encodes CDR1 SNHLY and CDR2 FYNNEI. V dropped 3 bases and J dropped 11 bases, with 14 bases sitting between them. CDR3 in DNA: TGTGCCAGCAGTGATGCCAGGGCAAGTACCCAGCATTTT. Translation gives CASSDARASTQHF.

The chain links TRBV24-1 to TRBJ2-1, with TRBD2 matching over 10 bases. J gave up 9 bases and V 2 bases, and 0 bases lay outside the gene matches. This CDR3 contains 13 residues. Germline V gene sequence: CDR1 KGHDR, CDR2 SFDVKD. CDR3 sequence: CATSDWTSGEQFF. CDR3 in DNA: TGTGCCACCAGTGATTGGACTAGCGGTGAGCAGTTCTTC.

The chain links TRBV28 to TRBJ1-4, with a weak D call TRBD1 (5 bases). The CDR3 extends over 13 amino acids. CDR1 is MDHEN and CDR2 is SYDVKM in the germline V gene. The V end was cut by 11 bases, the J end by 6 bases, with 16 bases between. CDR3 in amino acids: CAGQAGRYEKLFF. The CDR3 coding sequence is TGTGCCGGTCAAGCAGGGAGGTATGAAAAACTGTTTTTT.

This sequence joins TRBV25-1 and TRBJ1-6, with D uncertain. CDR3 length: 13 amino acids. In germline, CDR1 is MGHDK, CDR2 SYGVNS. The V end lost 1 base, the J end lost 8 bases, and 6 bases lay between the germline ends. Here the CDR3 reads CASSEFRDSPLHF. CDR3 bases: TGTGCCAGCAGTGAATTCCGTGATTCACCCCTCCACTTT. Drawing the rest from reference TRBV25-1 and TRBJ1-6, the complete variable domain is EADIYQTPRYLVIGTGKKITLECSQTMGHDKMYWYQQDPGMELHLIHYSYGVNSTEKGDLSSESTVSRIRTEHFPLTLESARPSHTSQYLCASSEFRDSPLHFGNGTRLTVT.